One and the same sample provided the 29 T cell receptor beta chains below, sequenced in a study of T cell responses to AZD1222 COVID-19 vaccine. Generated by immunoSEQ multiplex PCR, the TCRdb table keeps only in-frame clones and is missing some. The sample includes under 150,000 clones, roughly 90% of them seen just once. This specimen was peripheral blood, taken 28 days after the second AZD1222 dose. These receptors came from an adult who received the AZD1222 COVID-19 vaccine.

V and J are TRBV28 and TRBJ2-3; the D is unclear. Per the germline V gene, CDR1 is MDHEN and CDR2 is SYDVKM. The CDR3 runs to 13 residues. Trimming shortened V by 5 bases and J by 7 bases, and 13 bases separated the two germline ends. The CDR3 spells CASSILKPYTQYF. The CDR3 DNA reads TGTGCCAGCAGTATCCTTAAACCCTATACGCAGTATTTT.

In DNA form, the CDR3 reads TGCGCCAGCAGCCAAGTAAAGGGCACTGAAGCTTTCTTT. Translated: CASSQVKGTEAFF. The chain links TRBV4-3 to TRBJ1-1, with D unresolved. With 1 base removed from V and 4 bases from J, the gap between germline ends came to 7 bases. Germline loops: CDR1 LGHNA, CDR2 YSLEER. The length of the CDR3 is 13 residues.

This chain uses TRBV7-9 with TRBJ1-1; D call uncertain. CDR3 length equals 13 residues. CDR1 and CDR2 from the germline V gene are SEHNR and FQNEAQ (reference sequence). V dropped 1 base and J dropped 4 bases, with 7 bases sitting between them. Written as DNA, the CDR3 is TGTGCCAGCAGCTTAGAAGGGCTCACTGAAGCTTTCTTT. Encoded protein: CASSLEGLTEAFF. Using reference TRBV7-9 and TRBJ1-1 for the parts outside the CDR3, the full variable domain is DTGVSQNPRHKITKRGQNVTFRCDPISEHNRLYWYRQTLGQGPEFLTYFQNEAQLEKSRLLSDRFSAERPKGSFSTLEIQRTEQGDSAMYLCASSLEGLTEAFFGQGTRLTVV.

This rearrangement joins TRBV11-3 to TRBJ2-1; 8 nucleotides match TRBD2. Germline V CDR1 and CDR2: SGHNT, YENEEA. Losses at the gene ends were 4 bases for V and 2 bases for J; bases not matched to a gene: 4. The CDR3 runs to 15 residues. The CDR3: CASSSAGATYNEQFF. CDR3 DNA: TGTGCCAGCAGCTCAGCGGGGGCCACCTACAATGAGCAGTTCTTC.

The V and J genes are TRBV30 and TRBJ2-1; possibly TRBD2 for D (6 bases). V was trimmed by 3 bases and J by 13 bases, leaving 16 bases between them. Germline V lookup: CDR1 GTSNPN, CDR2 SVGIG (reference sequence). The CDR3 runs to 12 residues. The CDR3 protein is CAWSHPGTVQFF. The CDR3, as DNA: TGTGCCTGGAGCCACCCCGGGACTGTACAGTTCTTC.

The rearrangement links TRBV6-6 to TRBJ1-2, with no clear D. The V gene's germline CDR1 is MNHNY and CDR2 SVGAGI (reference sequence). The length of the CDR3 is 15 residues. The V and J ends lost 2 bases and 3 bases respectively, with 13 bases between them. CDR3 sequence (DNA): TGTGCCAGCAGTTACCTTAGGGTAGAGGACTATGGCTACACCTTC. Its translation: CASSYLRVEDYGYTF.

The rearrangement uses TRBV6-1 and TRBJ2-7; 10 bases are shared with TRBD1. CDR3 length: 16 amino acids. In germline, CDR1 is MNHNS, CDR2 SASEGT. With V trimmed by 1 base and J by 3 bases, 6 bases remained unmatched. This CDR3 is CASSEGMGQGNYEQYF. CDR3 sequence (DNA): TGTGCCAGCAGTGAAGGGATGGGACAGGGGAACTACGAGCAGTACTTC.

The CDR3 DNA reads as TGTGCCAGCAGTTACTCGAAGAGGCGATCCGGTTCACCCCTCCACTTT. It yields the protein CASSYSKRRSGSPLHF. This chain links TRBV6-5 with TRBJ1-6; D is unclear. Germline assignment: CDR1 MNHEY and CDR2 SVGAGI. CDR3 length: 16 amino acids. Trimming removed 0 bases from V and 9 bases from J, with 15 bases in between.

The V gene is TRBV7-8, the J gene TRBJ2-7; D not resolved. CDR3 length equals 12 residues. V lost 3 bases to trimming and J lost 6 bases, with 9 bases between them. Germline V lookup: CDR1 SGHVS, CDR2 FQNEAQ. CDR3 residues: CASSLSVGEQYV. CDR3 nucleotides: TGTGCCAGCAGCTTGAGCGTTGGCGAGCAGTACGTC.

This clone turned up a few times. This chain links TRBV11-2 with TRBJ2-3; 9 bases align to TRBD2. Germline V gene lookup returns CDR1 SGHAT and CDR2 FQNNGV. The CDR3 contains 14 residues. After removal of 3 bases from V and 4 bases from J, the junction contained 2 bases not matched to a gene. CDR3 region: CASSLSGGPDTQYF. The DNA of the CDR3 is TGTGCCAGCAGCTTGAGCGGGGGGCCAGATACGCAGTATTTT.

This clone occurred once. V and J are TRBV28 and TRBJ2-4; tentatively, D is TRBD1 (6 bases). The length of the CDR3 is 15 residues. V was pared by 7 bases and J by 5 bases, with 18 bases between. Per germline, CDR1 MDHEN and CDR2 SYDVKM. The CDR3 spells CASTPGAGTENIQYF. The DNA of the CDR3 is TGTGCCAGCACCCCAGGGGCAGGGACCGAAAACATTCAGTACTTC.

This chain links TRBV6-1 with TRBJ1-2; the match to TRBD1 covers 10 bases. CDR1 is MNHNS and CDR2 is SASEGT in the germline V gene. CDR3 length: 17 residues. V was pared by 4 bases and J by 3 bases, with 11 bases of the junction left unmatched. CDR3 protein: CASSVGRIGTGDYGYTF. DNA of the CDR3: TGTGCCAGCAGTGTCGGGCGTATCGGGACAGGGGACTATGGCTACACCTTC.

V and J are TRBV6-1 and TRBJ2-3; TRBD2 matches at 10 bases. The germline V gene encodes CDR1 MNHNS and CDR2 SASEGT. The CDR3 is made up of 16 amino acids. V lost 4 bases, J lost 0 bases, and 4 bases stayed unmatched. CDR3 loop: CASSAWTSGSTDTQYF. CDR3 nucleotides: TGTGCCAGCAGTGCCTGGACTAGCGGAAGCACAGATACGCAGTATTTT.

This clone has a single count. The rearrangement uses TRBV29-1 and TRBJ1-1; D unclear. CDR1 is SQVTM, CDR2 ANQGSEA, per germline. The length of the CDR3 is 14 residues. Between the trimmed V and J ends, which lost 6 bases and 1 base, there was a span of 15 bases. DNA for the CDR3: TGCAGCGTGTTGGGGTTGTTGGGGAACACTGAAGCTTTCTTT. Residues: CSVLGLLGNTEAFF.

The chain links TRBV28 to TRBJ1-5; 9 bases match TRBD1. CDR1 and CDR2 from the germline V gene are MDHEN and SYDVKM. This CDR3 spans 15 amino acids. V lost 5 bases, J lost 6 bases, and 8 bases stayed unmatched. CDR3 sequence: CASSLRDRDGQPQHF. Here the CDR3 DNA reads TGTGCCAGCAGTCTCCGGGACAGGGACGGTCAGCCCCAGCATTTT.

In its sample, this clone was seen once. V gene TRBV5-1 combines with J gene TRBJ2-7; 8 nucleotides agree with TRBD1. The germline V gene has CDR1 SGHRS and CDR2 YFSETQ. The V segment lost 0 bases and the J segment 4 bases; nucleotides outside the gene matches: 15. CDR3 size: 18 residues. The CDR3 DNA sequence: TGCGCCAGCAGCTTGGCTGCCTCCGCGACAGGGGTATCGTACGAGCAGTACTTC. Residues: CASSLAASATGVSYEQYF. Drawing the rest from reference TRBV5-1 and TRBJ2-7, the complete variable domain is KAGVTQTPRYLIKTRGQQVTLSCSPISGHRSVSWYQQTPGQGLQFLFEYFSETQRNKGNFPGRFSGRQFSNSRSEMNVSTLELGDSALYLCASSLAASATGVSYEQYFGPGTRLTVT.

The V gene is TRBV19, the J gene TRBJ2-2; D is perhaps TRBD2 (6 bases). CDR1 is LNHDA, CDR2 SQIVND, per germline (reference sequence). The CDR3 is 15 residues long. The germline V and J ends were trimmed by 7 bases and 4 bases, with 16 bases remaining between them. The CDR3 bases are TGTGCCAGTAAGTTCCTAGCGTCTGGCACCGGGGAGCTGTTTTTT. It translates to CASKFLASGTGELFF.

The chain links TRBV11-2 to TRBJ1-2; 8 bases match TRBD1. The CDR3 covers 14 residues. V shed 5 bases, J shed 6 bases, and the junction held 8 bases outside the gene matches. Per the germline V gene, CDR1 is SGHAT and CDR2 is FQNNGV. Here the CDR3 reads CASSVSGGADGYTF. The CDR3 DNA is TGTGCCAGCAGCGTGTCAGGGGGCGCCGATGGCTACACCTTC. The full variable domain, with the rest looked up from reference TRBV11-2 and TRBJ1-2, is EAGVAQSPRYKIIEKRQSVAFWCNPISGHATLYWYQQILGQGPKLLIQFQNNGVVDDSQLPKDRFSAERLKGVDSTLKIQPAKLEDSAVYLCASSVSGGADGYTFGSGTRLTVV.

The chain combines TRBV6-5 with TRBJ1-1, with 7 bases fitting TRBD1. Looked up from germline, CDR1 is MNHEY and CDR2 is SVGAGI. CDR3 size: 15 residues. The trim removed 4 bases at V and 4 bases at J, leaving 9 bases unmatched. The CDR3 is CASSLRQGGSTEAFF. The CDR3 bases are TGTGCCAGCAGTTTAAGACAGGGTGGATCCACTGAAGCTTTCTTT.

J is TRBJ1-1 and V is TRBV28; the match to TRBD1 covers 9 bases. Germline V gene lookup returns CDR1 MDHEN and CDR2 SYDVKM. The CDR3 contains 15 residues. The V and J ends lost 4 bases and 10 bases, in that order; junction bases with no gene match: 13. The CDR3 DNA follows: TGTGCCAGCAGTTCACATACCGGGACAGGGAATTTAGCTTTCTTT. Translated: CASSSHTGTGNLAFF. The full variable domain, with the rest looked up from reference TRBV28 and TRBJ1-1, is DVKVTQSSRYLVKRTGEKVFLECVQDMDHENMFWYRQDPGLGLRLIYFSYDVKMKEKGDIPEGYSVSREKKERFSLILESASTNQTSMYLCASSSHTGTGNLAFFGQGTRLTVV.

This clone was seen a few times. V and J are TRBV5-1 and TRBJ1-1, with D perhaps TRBD1 (6 bases). Trimming took 1 base from V and 4 from J, leaving 14 bases between them. CDR3 length equals 15 residues. In germline, CDR1 is SGHRS, CDR2 YFSETQ. CDR3 nucleotide sequence: TGCGCCAGCAGCTTGTCGGGGGGCTTGGGCACTGAAGCTTTCTTT. The encoded protein is CASSLSGGLGTEAFF.

CDR3 bases: TGTGCCAGCAGATTTTCTAGGGAGAGCTCCTACGAGCAGTACTTC. Residues: CASRFSRESSYEQYF. This chain connects TRBV6-5 to TRBJ2-7; weak D call: TRBD2 (5 bases). This CDR3 comprises 15 residues. Trimming cost V 6 bases and J 0 bases, with 15 bases left between them. The germline gives CDR1 MNHEY, CDR2 SVGAGI.

This clone showed up just once. This rearrangement joins TRBV27 to TRBJ1-4, with TRBD1 matching 9 bases. Germline V gives CDR1 MNHEY, CDR2 SMNVEV (reference sequence). V shed 0 bases, J shed 8 bases, and the junction held 7 bases outside the gene matches. This CDR3 is built from 16 residues. The CDR3 is CASSLSAGQGGEKLFF. The CDR3 DNA reads as TGTGCCAGCAGTTTATCTGCGGGACAGGGTGGCGAAAAACTGTTTTTT.

The V and J genes are TRBV19 and TRBJ2-3; D remains unclear. There are 16 residues in the CDR3. The V and J ends lost 4 bases and 3 bases respectively, with 17 bases between them. Germline CDR1 LNHDA, CDR2 SQIVND (reference sequence). CDR3 DNA sequence: TGTGCCAGTAGTAAACTACCGGGCCAGATGACAGATACGCAGTATTTT. Protein: CASSKLPGQMTDTQYF.

The V call is TRBV6-5, the J call TRBJ1-2, with 10 nucleotides matching TRBD1. This CDR3 region has 14 residues. CDR1 is MNHEY, CDR2 SVGAGI, per germline. V shed 8 bases and J 0 bases; nucleotides not matched to a gene: 3. The CDR3 is CASGGTGANYGYTF. In DNA, the CDR3 is TGTGCCAGCGGCGGGACAGGGGCTAACTATGGCTACACCTTC.

The chain couples TRBV28 to TRBJ1-5; 9 nucleotides agree with TRBD1. CDR1 and CDR2 from the germline V gene are MDHEN and SYDVKM. The CDR3 runs to 14 residues. Germline trimming cut 8 bases from V and 5 bases from J; bases unmatched to any gene: 7. In nucleotides, the CDR3 is TGTGCCAGCTATACTGGACAGGGGCATCAGCCCCAGCATTTT. This codes for CASYTGQGHQPQHF.

The rearrangement links TRBV5-1 to TRBJ2-3; perhaps TRBD2 as D (6 bases). The CDR3 totals 15 residues. V was pared by 4 bases and J by 5 bases, with 17 bases between. Germline V CDR1 and CDR2: SGHRS, YFSETQ. CDR3 bases: TGCGCCAGCAGCGGGAGGACGGGGACGGGAGATACGCAGTATTTT. It specifies CASSGRTGTGDTQYF. The full variable domain, completed using reference TRBV5-1 and TRBJ2-3, is KAGVTQTPRYLIKTRGQQVTLSCSPISGHRSVSWYQQTPGQGLQFLFEYFSETQRNKGNFPGRFSGRQFSNSRSEMNVSTLELGDSALYLCASSGRTGTGDTQYFGPGTRLTVL.

This chain uses TRBV5-4 with TRBJ1-6; 7 nucleotides align to TRBD1. There are 16 residues in the CDR3. Germline trimming cut 4 bases from V and 4 bases from J; bases unmatched to any gene: 8. Looked up from germline, CDR1 is SGHNT and CDR2 is YYREEE (reference sequence). CDR3 loop: CASSPAAGQYNSPLHF. CDR3 nucleotide sequence: TGTGCCAGCAGCCCGGCGGCGGGACAGTATAATTCACCCCTCCACTTT.

Notes on this clone: An end of the junction differs from the germline gene, which may be a read error. V is TRBV7-7 and J is TRBJ2-1; TRBD2 matches at 11 bases. From germline, CDR1 is SSHAT and CDR2 FNYEAQ (reference sequence). The CDR3 has 13 amino acids. CDR3 residues: CASSLGTSGEQFF. The CDR3 DNA is TGTGCTAGCAGCTTAGGGACTAGCGGTGAGCAGTTCTTC.